This T cell receptor (beta chain) was recorded in a study of cytomegalovirus exposure and HLA in healthy donors (dated by TCRdb to about 2017). With respect to the entire study: According to a later analysis, one platform produced both the roughly 130 validation repertoires and the approximately 660 repertoires of the first cohort. The aim of the study was to test whether cataloging public T cell receptors could identify signatures of past pathogen exposure. Besides the first cohort of about 730 subjects, a separate validation cohort made up of 120 different subjects was used. To predict cytomegalovirus infection status, the study brought together high-throughput TCR immunosequencing, statistical association of individual TCRs with disease status, and machine learning.

This clone occurred a few times. The clone's antigen remains unknown. Base quality data are lacking; no much larger clone is found one base away. Taken from cysteine to phenylalanine, the CDR3 has 16 residues. Solely the CDR3 DNA is kept, with 48 bases framed from the first base. V ends up 2 bases short and J 4 bases short, with an unmatched junction base count of 11. The germline V gene specifies SGDLS as CDR1 and YYNGEE as CDR2. Here is what the overall study found, with its caveats: A later analysis had no HLA typing for the validation cohort, so co-occurrence there was scored across all 130 or so repertoires. In vitro tests confirmed that three of the cytomegalovirus-associated TCR beta chains recognize cytomegalovirus antigens. The study gave a list of some 150 TCR beta chains associated with cytomegalovirus. It was suggested by the authors that the approach could potentially be generalized to other disease states and immunological phenotypes. In both the original and validation cohorts, the classifier was reported to diagnose cytomegalovirus status with high specificity and sensitivity. Across donors, most TCR sequences were observed very rarely, whereas some public TCRs were present in many individuals. Of the cluster scores, roughly 95% were above 0 in a later analysis, which found that TCRs clustered in the first cohort also tended to co-occur in the 120 or so validation repertoires.

Separate from the approximately 670-subject first cohort, the validation cohort of around 130 subjects was the group to which the donors belonged. Library preparation employed the immunoSEQ multiplex PCR assay. The authors' analysis ran thus. To diagnose cytomegalovirus status from the catalog of TCR beta chain sequences, a statistical classification framework was built. The table comes from immuneACCESS by way of TCRdb, which keeps in-frame sequences with V and J called. Part of the clones is missing from these tables; in studies checked, under half for an unresolved V gene and the rest for unknown reasons. The D gene and trimming were derived from the DNA, and the V and J assignments and clone size from that table. The sample table shows 200,000 or so clones, and around 90% are seen once. The top ten hold 1.1% of the sample.

The sequence links TRBV9 to TRBJ1-1; TRBD1 agrees with 7 junctional bases. The sequencing sample was made of PBMCs. The source of this sequence is a woman aged 18-29 years in good health and CMV-seronegative. The CDR3 corresponds to CASSVSISTGLTEAFF. The DNA reads as follows: TGTGCCAGCAGCGTCTCCATTTCGACAGGGCTCACTGAAGCTTTCTTT.